The next 21 T cell receptor beta chains were all read from a single sample in a study of cytomegalovirus exposure and HLA in healthy donors. Primers: 60 Vbeta forward and 13 Jbeta reverse. Sequencing used immunoSEQ multiplex PCR; TCRdb keeps in-frame clones, though not all of them. The data hold 120,000 or so clones, with roughly 18% observed a single time. The sequencing input was PBMCs. The receptor set was obtained from a female donor in good health and CMV-seropositive.

This chain connects TRBV13 to TRBJ2-7; D gene ambiguous. The CDR3 is made up of 13 amino acids. CDR1 and CDR2 from the germline V gene are PRHDT and FYEKMQ (reference sequence). V was cut by 5 bases and J by 3 bases, with 11 bases left in between. The CDR3 DNA follows: TGTGCCAGCAGCCCCGTCCGAGACTACGAGCAGTACTTC. This translates into CASSPVRDYEQYF.

Only a few counts were recorded for this clone. The chain combines TRBV9 with TRBJ2-1; 13 bases fit TRBD2. This CDR3 is built from 17 residues. With 3 bases clipped from V and 6 bases from J, the junction kept 9 bases outside the gene matches. Germline V lookup: CDR1 SGDLS, CDR2 YYNGEE. In DNA form, the CDR3 reads TGTGCCAGCAGCGAACAAGGACTAGCGGGGGTATTCAATGAGCAGTTCTTC. It yields the protein CASSEQGLAGVFNEQFF.

This clone turned up a few times. The gene calls are TRBV7-9 and TRBJ1-4; weak D call: TRBD1 (6 bases). CDR3 length: 13 amino acids. The germline V and J ends were trimmed by 8 bases and 7 bases, with 14 bases remaining between them. Looked up from germline, CDR1 is SEHNR and CDR2 is FQNEAQ (reference sequence). In DNA form, the CDR3 reads TGTGCCAGCGGCACAGGGAGGGGTGAAAAACTGTTTTTT. Translated, it gives CASGTGRGEKLFF.

For this clone: Different DNA sequences within this sample yield the same CDR3. The chain joins TRBV20-1 to TRBJ1-1, with 8 bases that match TRBD1. V shed 6 bases and J 8 bases; nucleotides not matched to a gene: 2. This CDR3 has 10 amino acids. CDR1 is DFQATT, CDR2 SNEGSKA, per germline (reference sequence). The CDR3 coding sequence is TGCAGTGCCAGGGACAGGGAAGCTTTCTTT. It encodes CSARDREAFF.

The V gene is TRBV2, the J gene TRBJ2-5; 8 nucleotides line up with TRBD2. Unmatched junction bases numbered 6, after V lost 5 bases and J lost 7 bases. Germline V gene sequence: CDR1 SNHLY, CDR2 FYNNEI. The CDR3 runs 13 residues. The CDR3 DNA follows: TGTGCCAGCAGTTCCGGGACTAGAGGGACCCAGTACTTC. Its protein is CASSSGTRGTQYF.

V is TRBV10-3 and J is TRBJ1-1; 10 bases align to TRBD1. With 4 bases clipped from V and 1 base from J, the junction kept 9 bases outside the gene matches. This CDR3 region has 17 residues. CDR1 ENHRY and CDR2 SYGVKD come from the germline V gene. CDR3 in DNA: TGTGCCATCAGTGTCATGTGGACAGGGGGGGGGAACACTGAAGCTTTCTTT. Translation: CAISVMWTGGGNTEAFF.

This clone has only a few counts. The CDR3 protein is CASSLVIQGSDEAFF. The CDR3, as DNA: TGTGCCAGCAGCTTAGTTATACAGGGGAGTGATGAAGCTTTCTTT. The chain links TRBV7-2 to TRBJ1-1; 7 positions match TRBD1. Germline assignment: CDR1 SGHTA and CDR2 FQGNSA. V lost 1 base to trimming and J lost 7 bases; unmatched junction nucleotides: 9. The length of the CDR3 is 15 residues.

This chain links TRBV18 with TRBJ1-1; D possibly corresponds to TRBD1 (6 bases). This CDR3 has 12 residues. Germline V gene sequence: CDR1 KGHSH, CDR2 LQKENI. Deletions cut 6 bases from V and 7 bases from J, with 12 bases between. The CDR3 DNA reads TGTGCCAGCTCGTACAGGGAAGGTGAAGCTTTCTTT. Its protein product is CASSYREGEAFF.

This clone was picked up a small number of times. V is TRBV7-2 and J is TRBJ2-3; 9 nucleotides line up with TRBD2. Losses at the gene ends were 5 bases for V and 7 bases for J; bases not matched to a gene: 10. CDR3 length equals 15 residues. Germline CDR1 is SGHTA and CDR2 is FQGNSA. The CDR3 sequence: CASSPGATSGYTQYF. In DNA form, the CDR3 reads TGTGCCAGCAGCCCAGGGGCGACTAGCGGCTATACGCAGTATTTT.

The gene calls are TRBV19 and TRBJ1-5; 9 bases line up with TRBD1. This CDR3 has 15 amino acids. CDR1 is LNHDA and CDR2 is SQIVND in the germline V gene (reference sequence). V trimming: 6 bases; J trimming: 1 base; junction bases outside the gene matches: 4. The CDR3 DNA reads TGTGCCAGTAGAACGACAGGGGGGAGCAATCAGCCCCAGCATTTT. Translated, it gives CASRTTGGSNQPQHF.

In its sample, this clone was seen a few times. The chain joins TRBV7-2 to TRBJ1-4; D uncertain. CDR1 and CDR2 (germline): SGHTA, FQGNSA. V was clipped by 1 base and J by 8 bases, with 11 bases between them. The CDR3 covers 14 residues. The chain's CDR3 is CASSLGVVREKLFF. CDR3 in DNA: TGTGCCAGCAGCTTAGGGGTCGTGAGGGAAAAACTGTTTTTT. Full variable domain (missing parts from reference TRBV7-2 and TRBJ1-4): GAGVSQSPSNKVTEKGKDVELRCDPISGHTALYWYRQSLGQGLEFLIYFQGNSAPDKSGLPSDRFSAERTGGSVSTLTIQRTQQEDSAVYLCASSLGVVREKLFFGSGTQLSVL.

V usage is TRBV4-3 and J usage is TRBJ2-7, with D uncertain. Trimming took 0 bases from V and 1 from J, leaving 10 bases between them. The CDR3 extends over 15 amino acids. Germline V gene data show CDR1 as LGHNA and CDR2 as YSLEER. CDR3 amino acids: CASSQDRLLSYEQYF. Here the CDR3 DNA reads TGCGCCAGCAGCCAAGATAGGCTACTATCCTACGAGCAGTACTTC.

This clone has only a few counts. The V call is TRBV11-1, the J call TRBJ1-2; tentative D call: TRBD1 (5 bases). This CDR3 is 14 amino acids long. CDR1 is SGHAT, CDR2 FQDESV, per germline (reference sequence). V was pared by 4 bases and J by 6 bases, with 15 bases between. CDR3 DNA sequence: TGTGCCAGCAGCTCGTCCCCAGGGTACCATGGCTACACCTTC. This sequence encodes CASSSSPGYHGYTF.

V and J are TRBV15 and TRBJ1-1, with 9 bases that match TRBD1. The V gene's germline CDR1 is LNHNV and CDR2 YYDKDF (reference sequence). After removal of 3 bases from V and 6 bases from J, the junction contained 5 bases not matched to a gene. The CDR3 sequence is 14 residues long. The CDR3 nucleotides read TGTGCCACCAGCAGCGGGACAGGGTGGTCTGAAGCTTTCTTT. It codes for CATSSGTGWSEAFF.

This clone has more than one count but fewer than ten. The V and J genes are TRBV19 and TRBJ1-2, with D possibly being TRBD1 (5 bases). Germline values: CDR1 LNHDA, CDR2 SQIVND (reference sequence). This CDR3 is 13 amino acids long. V gave up 10 bases and J gave up 8 bases, with 20 bases separating them. DNA of the CDR3: TGTGCCACCCTTTCCGTGGGGGGATCAGGCTACACCTTC. Its protein is CATLSVGGSGYTF.

This chain joins TRBV4-3 and TRBJ1-2; D perhaps matches TRBD1 (5 bases). The CDR3 covers 14 residues. The V end lost 4 bases, the J end lost 2 bases, and 11 bases lay between the germline ends. Looked up from germline, CDR1 is LGHNA and CDR2 is YSLEER. In DNA, the CDR3 is TGCGCCAGCAGCCGCGGACAACTGAACTATGGCTACACCTTC. It yields the protein CASSRGQLNYGYTF.

This clone was counted between two and nine times. The junction and the germline gene differ at one end; a read error may be behind it. V is TRBV9 and J is TRBJ1-5; the D gene is possibly TRBD1 (6 bases). In germline, CDR1 is SGDLS, CDR2 YYNGEE. This CDR3 contains 16 residues. The CDR3 loop reads CASSDPTGYSNHPQHF. CDR3 nucleotide sequence: TGTGCCAGCAGCGATCCGACAGGTTATAGCAATCATCCCCAGCATTTT.

In its sample, this clone was seen a few times. The chain couples TRBV2 to TRBJ2-1; 7 bases are shared with TRBD2. The CDR3 extends over 14 amino acids. The J segment lost 3 bases and the V segment lost 6 bases, leaving 5 bases of the junction unmatched. CDR1 and CDR2 from the germline V gene are SNHLY and FYNNEI. CDR3 sequence: CASSSSSGYNEQFF. As DNA, the CDR3 is TGTGCCAGCAGCTCGTCTAGCGGCTACAATGAGCAGTTCTTC.

This clone was counted a few times. The CDR3 DNA reads as TGTGCCAGCAGCAAACTAGCGGGGAGCACAGATACGCAGTATTTT. This gives the protein CASSKLAGSTDTQYF. The chain is built from TRBV21-1 and TRBJ2-3; TRBD2, as called in the table, went unchecked against the DNA. TRBV21-1 is described as a pseudogene. This CDR3 is built from 15 residues.

The chain recombines TRBV18 with TRBJ2-4, with 14 positions matching TRBD2. Trimming took 2 bases from V and 7 from J; bases not matched to a gene: 19. Germline CDR1 and CDR2: KGHSH and LQKENI. The CDR3 is made up of 21 amino acids. The CDR3 DNA follows: TGTGCCAGCTCACCATTGTCAGGACTAGCGGGGGGCCTCGCTGGAGGGAACATTCAGTACTTC. Protein sequence: CASSPLSGLAGGLAGGNIQYF.

This clone was found a few times. This chain uses TRBV6-5 with TRBJ2-7, with a weak D call TRBD2 (5 bases). V was trimmed by 0 bases and J by 6 bases, leaving 18 bases between them. This CDR3 has 16 residues. Germline V gene lookup returns CDR1 MNHEY and CDR2 SVGAGI. The chain's CDR3 is CASSYSSGSSWGEQYF. The CDR3 bases are TGTGCCAGCAGTTACTCGAGCGGCAGTAGTTGGGGCGAGCAGTACTTC.